This T cell receptor (beta chain) appears in the sequencing data of a study of CD8 T cells in Susac syndrome. Study-wide results and caveats: The authors acknowledged that their TCR sequencing and HLA analysis involved a relatively small number of individuals.

A quantity of about 0.5 to 1 ug RNA underwent reverse transcription using random hexamers. immunoSEQ multiplex PCR amplified TCR beta CDR3 across 54 Vbeta, 13 Jbeta. TCRdb processed the immunoSEQ multiplex PCR reads anew with MiXCR; each CDR3 protein has one entry. Among about 77,000 distinct CDR3 sequences listed, just over 90% were seen once. Only one count was recorded for this clonotype. Its antigen is as yet unknown. In germline, CDR1 is LGHNA, CDR2 YSLEER. The CDR3 length is 17 residues. Trimming took 0 bases from V and 5 from J; bases not matched to a gene: 8. The rearrangement joins TRBV4-3 to TRBJ2-1; TRBD2 agrees at 9 bases. This receptor was obtained from a human donor with Susac syndrome. Source material: CD4+ T cells from PBMCs. CDR3 bases: TGCGCCAGCAGCCAAGATCACGTGCTAGCGGGAAACAATGAGCAGTTCTTC. Its translation is CASSQDHVLAGNNEQFF.